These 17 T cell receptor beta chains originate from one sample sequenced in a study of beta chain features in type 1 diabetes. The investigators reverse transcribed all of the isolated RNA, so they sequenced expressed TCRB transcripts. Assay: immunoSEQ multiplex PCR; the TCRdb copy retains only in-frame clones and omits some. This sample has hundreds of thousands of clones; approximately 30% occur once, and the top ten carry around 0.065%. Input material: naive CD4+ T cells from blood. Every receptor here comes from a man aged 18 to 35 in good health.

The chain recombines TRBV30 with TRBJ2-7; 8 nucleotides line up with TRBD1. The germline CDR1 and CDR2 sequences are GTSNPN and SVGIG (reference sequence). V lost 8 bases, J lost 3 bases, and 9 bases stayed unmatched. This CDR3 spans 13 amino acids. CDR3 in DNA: TGTGCCCTCTTAAGGGACAGGAACTACGAGCAGTACTTC. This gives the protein CALLRDRNYEQYF.

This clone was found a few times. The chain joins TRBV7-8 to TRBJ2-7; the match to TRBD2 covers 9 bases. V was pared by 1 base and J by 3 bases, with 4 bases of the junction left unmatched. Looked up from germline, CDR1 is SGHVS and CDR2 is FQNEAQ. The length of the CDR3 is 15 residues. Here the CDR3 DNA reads TGTGCCAGCAGCTTAGTCCTAGCGGGAAGCTACGAGCAGTACTTC. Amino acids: CASSLVLAGSYEQYF.

The CDR3 here is CASSPLTTEQYF. For the CDR3, the DNA is TGTGCCAGCTCCCCGCTAACGACCGAGCAGTACTTC. The chain has TRBV18 and TRBJ2-7, with D unclear. V dropped 6 bases and J dropped 6 bases, with 12 bases sitting between them. Germline V gene data show CDR1 as KGHSH and CDR2 as LQKENI. CDR3 length: 12 amino acids.

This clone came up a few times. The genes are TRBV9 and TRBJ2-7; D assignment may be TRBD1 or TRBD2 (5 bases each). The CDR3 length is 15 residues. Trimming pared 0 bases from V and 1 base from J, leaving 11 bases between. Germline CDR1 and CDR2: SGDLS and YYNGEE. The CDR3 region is CASSVGQGPSYEQYF. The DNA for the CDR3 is TGTGCCAGCAGCGTAGGGCAGGGACCATCCTACGAGCAGTACTTC. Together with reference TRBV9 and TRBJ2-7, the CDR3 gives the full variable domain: DSGVTQTPKHLITATGQRVTLRCSPRSGDLSVYWYQQSLDQGLQFLIQYYNGEERAKGNILERFSAQQFPDLHSELNLSSLELGDSALYFCASSVGQGPSYEQYFGPGTRLTVT.

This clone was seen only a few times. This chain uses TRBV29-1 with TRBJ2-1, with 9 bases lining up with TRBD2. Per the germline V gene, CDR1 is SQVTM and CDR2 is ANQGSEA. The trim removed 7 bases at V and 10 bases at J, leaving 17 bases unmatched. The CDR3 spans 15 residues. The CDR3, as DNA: TGCAGCGCCCAAGGGGTGGGACTAGCAAATTGGGAGCAGTTCTTC. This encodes CSAQGVGLANWEQFF.

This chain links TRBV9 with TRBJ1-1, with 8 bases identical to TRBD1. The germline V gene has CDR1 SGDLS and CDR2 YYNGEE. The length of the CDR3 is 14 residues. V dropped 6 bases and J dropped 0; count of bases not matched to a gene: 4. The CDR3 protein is CASKRTGMNTEAFF. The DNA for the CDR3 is TGTGCCAGCAAGCGGACAGGGATGAACACTGAAGCTTTCTTT.

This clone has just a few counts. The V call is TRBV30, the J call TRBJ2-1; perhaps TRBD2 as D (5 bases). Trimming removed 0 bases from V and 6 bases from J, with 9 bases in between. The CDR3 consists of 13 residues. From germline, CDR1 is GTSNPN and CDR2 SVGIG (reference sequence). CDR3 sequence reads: CAWSVRLANEQFF. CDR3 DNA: TGTGCCTGGAGTGTACGGCTAGCCAATGAGCAGTTCTTC.

This CDR3 is CASSYSKVGGSNEQFF. For the CDR3, the DNA is TGTGCCAGCAGTTACTCGAAAGTAGGAGGGAGCAATGAGCAGTTCTTC. The chain has TRBV6-6 and TRBJ2-1; TRBD2 is a possible D gene (6 bases). Germline-derived CDR1 and CDR2 are MNHNY and SVGAGI (reference sequence). CDR3 length: 16 amino acids. Trimming pared 0 bases from V and 6 bases from J, leaving 15 bases between.

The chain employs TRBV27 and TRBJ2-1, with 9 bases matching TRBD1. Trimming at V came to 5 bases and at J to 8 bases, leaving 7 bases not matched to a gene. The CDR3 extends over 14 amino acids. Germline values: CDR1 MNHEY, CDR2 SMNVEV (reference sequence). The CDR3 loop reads CASSPGTGIDEQFF. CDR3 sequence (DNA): TGTGCCAGCAGTCCGGGGACAGGGATCGATGAGCAGTTCTTC.

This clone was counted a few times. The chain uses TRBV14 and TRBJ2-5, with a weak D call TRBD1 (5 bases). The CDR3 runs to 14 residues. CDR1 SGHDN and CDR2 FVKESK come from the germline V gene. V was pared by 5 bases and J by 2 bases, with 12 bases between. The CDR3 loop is CASSKRQPQETQYF. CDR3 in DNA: TGTGCCAGCAGCAAACGACAGCCGCAAGAGACCCAGTACTTC. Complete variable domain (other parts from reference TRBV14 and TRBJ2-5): EAGVTQFPSHSVIEKGQTVTLRCDPISGHDNLYWYRRVMGKEIKFLLHFVKESKQDESGMPNNRFLAERTGGTYSTLKVQPAELEDSGVYFCASSKRQPQETQYFGPGTRLLVL.

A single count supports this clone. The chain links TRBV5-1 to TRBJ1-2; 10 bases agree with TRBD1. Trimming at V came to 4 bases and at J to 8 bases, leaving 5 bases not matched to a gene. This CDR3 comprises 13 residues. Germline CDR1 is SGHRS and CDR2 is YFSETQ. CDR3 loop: CASSARDRGGYTF. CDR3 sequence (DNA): TGCGCCAGCAGCGCCCGGGACAGGGGAGGCTACACCTTC.

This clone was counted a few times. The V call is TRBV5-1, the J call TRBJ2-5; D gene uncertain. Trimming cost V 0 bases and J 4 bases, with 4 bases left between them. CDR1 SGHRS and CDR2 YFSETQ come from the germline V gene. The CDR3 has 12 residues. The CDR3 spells CASSLDAETQYF. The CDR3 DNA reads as TGCGCCAGCAGCTTGGATGCAGAGACCCAGTACTTC. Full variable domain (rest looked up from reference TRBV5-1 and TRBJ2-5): KAGVTQTPRYLIKTRGQQVTLSCSPISGHRSVSWYQQTPGQGLQFLFEYFSETQRNKGNFPGRFSGRQFSNSRSEMNVSTLELGDSALYLCASSLDAETQYFGPGTRLLVL.

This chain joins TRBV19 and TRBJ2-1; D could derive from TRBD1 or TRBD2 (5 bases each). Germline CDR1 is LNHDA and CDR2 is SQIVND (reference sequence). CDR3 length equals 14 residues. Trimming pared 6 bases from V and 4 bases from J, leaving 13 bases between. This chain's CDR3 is CASSHGTVYNEQFF. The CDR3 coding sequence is TGTGCCAGTAGCCACGGGACGGTTTACAATGAGCAGTTCTTC. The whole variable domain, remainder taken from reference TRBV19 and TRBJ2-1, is DGGITQSPKYLFRKEGQNVTLSCEQNLNHDAMYWYRQDPGQGLRLIYYSQIVNDFQKGDIAEGYSVSREKKESFPLTVTSAQKNPTAFYLCASSHGTVYNEQFFGPGTRLTVL.

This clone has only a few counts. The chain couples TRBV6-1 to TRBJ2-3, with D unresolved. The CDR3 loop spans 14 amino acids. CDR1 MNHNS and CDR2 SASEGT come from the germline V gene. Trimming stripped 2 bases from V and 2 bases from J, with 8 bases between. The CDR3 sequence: CASSELGSTDTQYF. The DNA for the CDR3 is TGTGCCAGCAGTGAATTGGGATCCACAGATACGCAGTATTTT.

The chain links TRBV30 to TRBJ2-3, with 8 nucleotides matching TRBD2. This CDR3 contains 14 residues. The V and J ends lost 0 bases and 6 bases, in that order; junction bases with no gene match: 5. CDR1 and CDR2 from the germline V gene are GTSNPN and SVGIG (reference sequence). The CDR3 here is CAWSVGLAADTQYF. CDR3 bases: TGTGCCTGGAGTGTAGGACTAGCTGCCGATACGCAGTATTTT.

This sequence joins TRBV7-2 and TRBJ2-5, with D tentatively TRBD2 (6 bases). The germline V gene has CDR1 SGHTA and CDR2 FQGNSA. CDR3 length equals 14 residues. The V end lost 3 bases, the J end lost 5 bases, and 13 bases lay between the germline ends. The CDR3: CASSLGTVTETQYF. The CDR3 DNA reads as TGTGCCAGCAGCTTGGGGACTGTCACGGAGACCCAGTACTTC. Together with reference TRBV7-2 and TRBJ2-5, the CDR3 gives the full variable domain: GAGVSQSPSNKVTEKGKDVELRCDPISGHTALYWYRQSLGQGLEFLIYFQGNSAPDKSGLPSDRFSAERTGGSVSTLTIQRTQQEDSAVYLCASSLGTVTETQYFGPGTRLLVL.

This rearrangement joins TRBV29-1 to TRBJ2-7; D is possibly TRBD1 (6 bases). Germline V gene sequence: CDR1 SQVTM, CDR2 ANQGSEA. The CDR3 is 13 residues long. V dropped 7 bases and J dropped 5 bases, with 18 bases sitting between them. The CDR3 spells CSAPRGRWDEQYF. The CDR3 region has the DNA TGCAGCGCCCCCAGGGGACGGTGGGACGAGCAGTACTTC.